The rows below give T cell receptor beta chains drawn from one sample of a study of blood T cell repertoires in COVID-19. Assay used: immunoSEQ multiplex PCR; TCRdb lists only in-frame clones, some missing. The sample has about 23,000 clones, 90% to 95% seen once. Material: peripheral blood. The receptor source for this set is a woman between 45 and 65 years old with active COVID-19. Each CDR3 is given with its conserved first and last residue. The D gene is left open where the match is weak. Size tells how often a clone was seen (once, few, many) or the class of an expanded clone, and some rows leave it out.

d_gene: TRBD2; v_gene: TRBV5-5; abundance: -; j_gene: TRBJ2-3; CDR3nt: TGTGCCAGCAGCATCACTAGCGGGGACACAGATACGCAGTATTTT; CDR3aa: CASSITSGDTDTQYF
d_gene: TRBD2; v_gene: TRBV6-4; abundance: -; j_gene: TRBJ2-1; CDR3nt: TGTGCCAGCAGTGACTCAGCAGCGGGACGTTCCAGTGAGCAGTTCTTC; CDR3aa: CASSDSAAGRSSEQFF
d_gene: TRBD1; v_gene: TRBV5-1; abundance: -; j_gene: TRBJ1-1; CDR3nt: TGCGCCAGCAGCGTCCGGGACAGGGCTACTGAAGCTTTCTTT; CDR3aa: CASSVRDRATEAFF
d_gene: TRBD2; v_gene: TRBV9; abundance: -; j_gene: TRBJ2-1; CDR3nt: TGTGCCAGCAGCGTGGGACTAGCGGGAGGAGACGGGAGGAATGAGCAGTTCTTC; CDR3aa: CASSVGLAGGDGRNEQFF
d_gene: TRBD1; v_gene: TRBV2; abundance: -; j_gene: TRBJ1-6; CDR3nt: TGTGCCAGCAAGGGGACAGGCAATTCACCCCTCCACTTT; CDR3aa: CASKGTGNSPLHF
d_gene: -; v_gene: TRBV18; abundance: -; j_gene: TRBJ1-4; CDR3nt: TGTGCCAGCTCACCACCGGGACTAACGGAAAAACTGTTTTTT; CDR3aa: CASSPPGLTEKLFF
d_gene: TRBD1; v_gene: TRBV6-1; abundance: -; j_gene: TRBJ1-6; CDR3nt: TGTGCCAGCAGTGAAGCGTGGCGACAGGGGGGTTCATTCACCCACTTT; CDR3aa: CASSEAWRQGGSFTHF
d_gene: TRBD1; v_gene: TRBV2; abundance: -; j_gene: TRBJ1-4; CDR3nt: TGTGCCAGCAGTGAGACAGGGATAGTTGAAAAACTGTTTTTT; CDR3aa: CASSETGIVEKLFF
d_gene: -; v_gene: TRBV24-1; abundance: -; j_gene: TRBJ2-1; CDR3nt: TGTGCCACCAGTGACAGTAGCGGCTACAATGAGCAGTTCTTC; CDR3aa: CATSDSSGYNEQFF
d_gene: -; v_gene: TRBV29-1; abundance: -; j_gene: TRBJ2-5; CDR3nt: TGCAGCGTCGGACCAGCACCTTCGGCGGGCCAAGAGACCCAGTACTTC; CDR3aa: CSVGPAPSAGQETQYF
d_gene: TRBD1; v_gene: TRBV9; abundance: -; j_gene: TRBJ1-4; CDR3nt: TGTGCCAGCAGCGAGCGACCGGGACAGGGATTCGAAAAACTGTTTTTT; CDR3aa: CASSERPGQGFEKLFF
d_gene: -; v_gene: TRBV5-4; abundance: -; j_gene: TRBJ1-5; CDR3nt: TGTGCCAGCAGCTTGGGAGGGGGGCCCCAGCATTTT; CDR3aa: CASSLGGGPQHF
d_gene: TRBD1; v_gene: TRBV24-1; abundance: once; j_gene: TRBJ1-5; CDR3nt: TGTGCCACCAGTGATGGGACAGGGTCCCAGCATTTT; CDR3aa: CATSDGTGSQHF
d_gene: -; v_gene: TRBV24-1; abundance: once; j_gene: TRBJ1-2; CDR3nt: TGTGCCACCAGTGGGCGAGGGCTCGAGTATGGCTACACCTTC; CDR3aa: CATSGRGLEYGYTF
d_gene: TRBD2; v_gene: TRBV4-1; abundance: -; j_gene: TRBJ2-5; CDR3nt: TGCGCCAGCAGCCAAGAAGGTGGACTAGCGGGAGGGCCAGTCAGAGAGACCCAGTACTTC; CDR3aa: CASSQEGGLAGGPVRETQYF
d_gene: TRBD1; v_gene: TRBV5-1; abundance: -; j_gene: TRBJ2-5; CDR3nt: TGCGCCAGCAGCTTGCGACAGGGCCCAGAGACCCAGTACTTC; CDR3aa: CASSLRQGPETQYF
d_gene: -; v_gene: TRBV9; abundance: -; j_gene: TRBJ2-1; CDR3nt: TGTGCCAGCAGCGTAGGAGGGGGGCTAGCGGACAATGAGCAGTTCTTC; CDR3aa: CASSVGGGLADNEQFF
d_gene: TRBD2; v_gene: TRBV6-2/TRBV6-3; abundance: -; j_gene: TRBJ2-5; CDR3nt: TGTGCCAGCAGCCTCCGGGGACTAGCGGGGGGGCCGCAGACCCAGTACTTC; CDR3aa: CASSLRGLAGGPQTQYF
d_gene: TRBD1; v_gene: TRBV19; abundance: -; j_gene: TRBJ1-2; CDR3nt: TGTGCCAGTAGACTAGGGACAGGGGGCGTCTATGGCTACACCTTC; CDR3aa: CASRLGTGGVYGYTF
d_gene: TRBD1; v_gene: TRBV6-2/TRBV6-3; abundance: -; j_gene: TRBJ2-7; CDR3nt: TGTGCCAGCAGTTCACGGGACAGGGGTGCTTACGAGCAGTACTTC; CDR3aa: CASSSRDRGAYEQYF
d_gene: TRBD2; v_gene: TRBV28; abundance: once; j_gene: TRBJ2-1; CDR3nt: TGTGCCAGCAGTATACCGGGAGGTTCCTACAATGAGCAGTTCTTC; CDR3aa: CASSIPGGSYNEQFF
d_gene: -; v_gene: TRBV5-1; abundance: -; j_gene: TRBJ1-2; CDR3nt: TGCGCCAGTAGCTTGGTGTCGGGGGGCCATGGCTACACCTTC; CDR3aa: CASSLVSGGHGYTF
d_gene: TRBD1; v_gene: TRBV5-6; abundance: -; j_gene: TRBJ1-4; CDR3nt: TGTGCCAGCAGGGAGGACAGGGGGCGCGCAACTAATGAAAAACTGTTTTTT; CDR3aa: CASREDRGRATNEKLFF
d_gene: -; v_gene: TRBV6-5; abundance: -; j_gene: TRBJ1-1; CDR3nt: TGTGCCAGCAGTTACTCAGGAGGGATCGGCACTGAAGCTTTCTTT; CDR3aa: CASSYSGGIGTEAFF
d_gene: -; v_gene: TRBV5-1; abundance: few; j_gene: TRBJ2-2; CDR3nt: TGCGCCAGCGGCCGGGACAACGGGAACACCGGGGAGCTGTTTTTT; CDR3aa: CASGRDNGNTGELFF
d_gene: -; v_gene: TRBV12-3/TRBV12-4; abundance: once; j_gene: TRBJ1-5; CDR3nt: TGTGCCAGCAGTCCCCTCGATCAGCCCCAGCATTTT; CDR3aa: CASSPLDQPQHF
d_gene: TRBD1; v_gene: TRBV7-9; abundance: -; j_gene: TRBJ1-2; CDR3nt: TGTGCCAGCAGCTTAGGAACAGGGGCTGACTATGGCTACACCTTC; CDR3aa: CASSLGTGADYGYTF
d_gene: -; v_gene: TRBV15; abundance: -; j_gene: TRBJ1-6; CDR3nt: TGTGCCACCAGCGCCAGGACAGAGAATTCACCCCTCCACTTT; CDR3aa: CATSARTENSPLHF
d_gene: TRBD1; v_gene: TRBV19; abundance: -; j_gene: TRBJ2-6; CDR3nt: TGTGCCAGTAGTCCAGGACAGGGTTTCACTGGGGCCAACGTCCTGACTTTC; CDR3aa: CASSPGQGFTGANVLTF
d_gene: TRBD1; v_gene: TRBV28; abundance: -; j_gene: TRBJ2-5; CDR3nt: TGTGCCAGCAGTCCTCCGGGACAGGGAAAACAAGAGACCCAGTACTTC; CDR3aa: CASSPPGQGKQETQYF
d_gene: -; v_gene: TRBV11-3; abundance: -; j_gene: TRBJ2-5; CDR3nt: TGTGCCAGCAGCTCCTCCGGTGGAGAGACCCAGTACTTC; CDR3aa: CASSSSGGETQYF
d_gene: TRBD2; v_gene: TRBV4-2; abundance: -; j_gene: TRBJ2-3; CDR3nt: TGTGCCAGCAGCCAAGACAGCGGGAAGTTTGCAGATACGCAGTATTTT; CDR3aa: CASSQDSGKFADTQYF
d_gene: -; v_gene: TRBV3-1/TRBV3-2; abundance: -; j_gene: TRBJ2-7; CDR3nt: TGTGCCAGCAGCCAGGCACGACTAGTGCCGTCCTACGAGCAGTACTTC; CDR3aa: CASSQARLVPSYEQYF
d_gene: TRBD2; v_gene: TRBV4-1; abundance: -; j_gene: TRBJ2-3; CDR3nt: TGCGCCAGCAGCCCAATTCCGGGACTAGCGGATACGCAGTATTTT; CDR3aa: CASSPIPGLADTQYF
d_gene: TRBD2; v_gene: TRBV11-2; abundance: -; j_gene: TRBJ2-1; CDR3nt: TGTGCCAGCAGCTTTGGGACTAGGGTAGGTGAGCAGTTCTTC; CDR3aa: CASSFGTRVGEQFF
d_gene: TRBD1; v_gene: TRBV7-9; abundance: -; j_gene: TRBJ2-2; CDR3nt: TGTGCCAGCAGCTGGGGGACAGGGTTAAACGCCGGGGAGCTGTTTTTT; CDR3aa: CASSWGTGLNAGELFF
d_gene: TRBD2; v_gene: TRBV7-8; abundance: -; j_gene: TRBJ2-7; CDR3nt: TGTGCCAGCAGCTTAGAGGCCCTCGGGCTAGCGGGAGCAGCTGAGCAGTACTTC; CDR3aa: CASSLEALGLAGAAEQYF
d_gene: -; v_gene: TRBV10-3; abundance: -; j_gene: TRBJ2-1; CDR3nt: TGTGCCATCAGACCAGGGGGGCAGTTTCAAGAGCAGTTCTTC; CDR3aa: CAIRPGGQFQEQFF
d_gene: TRBD2; v_gene: TRBV7-2; abundance: -; j_gene: TRBJ2-1; CDR3nt: TGTGCCAGCAGCTTAGGGGAGCGGGGGGATGAGCAGTTCTTC; CDR3aa: CASSLGERGDEQFF
d_gene: TRBD1; v_gene: TRBV5-4; abundance: -; j_gene: TRBJ1-1; CDR3nt: TGTGCCAGCAGCTGGGGGACAGGGGGGAACACTGAAGCTTTCTTT; CDR3aa: CASSWGTGGNTEAFF
d_gene: -; v_gene: TRBV6-5; abundance: -; j_gene: TRBJ2-1; CDR3nt: TGTGCCAGCAGTAGCCGAACTAGTCAGATCTTC; CDR3aa: CASSSRTSQIF
d_gene: -; v_gene: TRBV14; abundance: -; j_gene: TRBJ1-1; CDR3nt: TGTGCCAGCAGCCCCTGGACAGTAACGAACACTGAAGCTTTCTTT; CDR3aa: CASSPWTVTNTEAFF
d_gene: TRBD2; v_gene: TRBV18; abundance: -; j_gene: TRBJ2-2; CDR3nt: TGTGCCAGCTCACCAGGGAGGGACACCGGGGAGCTGTTTTTT; CDR3aa: CASSPGRDTGELFF